This passage covers 21 T cell receptor beta chains from one sample sequenced in a study of cytomegalovirus exposure and HLA in healthy donors. 13 Jbeta primers and 60 Vbeta primers were used for the PCR. Profiling relied on immunoSEQ multiplex PCR, and the TCRdb table lists in-frame clones only, not all of them. Of 90,000 to 120,000 clones in the sample, roughly 80% are singletons; the top ten hold around 2.1%. The sequenced sample consisted of PBMCs. These receptors all stem from a man aged 25 to 40 in good health and CMV-seronegative.

This clone was picked up a small number of times. The V call is TRBV10-2, the J call TRBJ1-1; D perhaps matches TRBD1 (5 bases). Germline CDR1 reads WSHSY; CDR2 reads SAAADI. The germline V and J ends were trimmed by 4 bases and 4 bases, with 10 bases remaining between them. The CDR3 covers 13 residues. The CDR3 protein is CASSGGPGTEAFF. The CDR3 DNA is TGCGCCAGCAGTGGGGGCCCTGGCACTGAAGCTTTCTTT.

The chain uses TRBV11-2 and TRBJ1-1; 7 positions agree with TRBD1. The CDR3 contains 14 residues. V shed 5 bases and J 1 base; nucleotides not matched to a gene: 4. Germline lookup yields CDR1 SGHAT and CDR2 FQNNGV. The CDR3 sequence is CASSIQGRNTEAFF. The CDR3 bases are TGTGCCAGCAGCATACAGGGGCGGAACACTGAAGCTTTCTTT.

The chain employs TRBV29-1 and TRBJ2-7; 9 bases are a match to TRBD2. V lost 6 bases, J lost 7 bases, and 19 bases stayed unmatched. Germline lookup yields CDR1 SQVTM and CDR2 ANQGSEA. The CDR3 has 16 residues. CDR3 DNA: TGCAGCGTCGACCTCGGAACGAGCGGGAGGAGGTCGGAGCAGTACTTC. Translation gives CSVDLGTSGRRSEQYF.

This clone was detected a few times. The gene calls are TRBV18 and TRBJ2-1; 7 bases align to TRBD2. The J segment lost 7 bases and the V segment lost 2 bases, leaving 11 bases of the junction unmatched. Germline lookup yields CDR1 KGHSH and CDR2 LQKENI. The CDR3 runs 16 residues. The DNA for the CDR3 is TGTGCCAGCTCACCAGGGGTCGGGGGGTTGAAGAATGAGCAGTTCTTC. Its translation is CASSPGVGGLKNEQFF.

The chain links TRBV4-1 to TRBJ1-2, with unresolved D. Germline V gene sequence: CDR1 MGHRA, CDR2 YSYEKL. The CDR3 runs 13 residues. V lost 0 bases to trimming and J lost 3 bases, with 5 bases between them. DNA for the CDR3: TGCGCCAGCAGCCAAGACAGTTACTATGGCTACACCTTC. Protein sequence: CASSQDSYYGYTF.

The rearrangement links TRBV30 to TRBJ1-2; the match to TRBD1 covers 10 bases. Germline loops: CDR1 GTSNPN, CDR2 SVGIG (reference sequence). The CDR3 length is 14 residues. After removal of 3 bases from V and 8 bases from J, the junction contained 9 bases not matched to a gene. The CDR3, as DNA: TGTGCCTGGAGGTACTCCCGGGACAGGGGCGGCTACACCTTC. It specifies CAWRYSRDRGGYTF.

This rearrangement joins TRBV7-3 to TRBJ2-3; no definite D call. V lost 1 base, J lost 4 bases, and 9 bases lay in between. The CDR3 is 14 residues long. Germline loops: CDR1 SGHTA, CDR2 FQGTGA. This CDR3 is CASSLIAVSDTQYF. The CDR3 coding sequence is TGTGCCAGCAGCTTAATTGCGGTTTCAGATACGCAGTATTTT. Combining the CDR3 with reference TRBV7-3 and TRBJ2-3 gives the whole variable domain GAGVSQTPSNKVTEKGKYVELRCDPISGHTALYWYRQSLGQGPEFLIYFQGTGAADDSGLPNDRFFAVRPEGSVSTLKIQRTERGDSAVYLCASSLIAVSDTQYFGPGTRLTVL.

The V call is TRBV18, the J call TRBJ2-6; TRBD1 might be the D (5 bases). Germline lookup yields CDR1 KGHSH and CDR2 LQKENI. Trimming shortened V by 1 base and J by 2 bases, and 6 bases separated the two germline ends. This CDR3 comprises 15 residues. The DNA of the CDR3 is TGTGCCAGCTCACCACAAGGGGCTGGGGCCAACGTCCTGACTTTC. This sequence encodes CASSPQGAGANVLTF.

This clone appeared once. V and J are TRBV5-6 and TRBJ2-1; D is unresolved. The germline V gene has CDR1 SGHDT and CDR2 YYEEEE. The V end lost 0 bases, the J end lost 0 bases, and 10 bases lay between the germline ends. This CDR3 spans 16 amino acids. CDR3 DNA: TGTGCCAGCAGCTTGGTGGCCTCAAGCTCCTACAATGAGCAGTTCTTC. Its translation: CASSLVASSSYNEQFF.

CDR3 region: CASSLTTRETQYF. CDR3 DNA sequence: TGTGCCAGCAGTTTAACCACTCGAGAGACCCAGTACTTC. The rearrangement joins TRBV28 to TRBJ2-5; D is ambiguous. V gave up 2 bases and J gave up 4 bases, with 8 bases separating them. The CDR3 runs to 13 residues. Germline V gene sequence: CDR1 MDHEN, CDR2 SYDVKM. The full variable domain, in which reference TRBV28 and TRBJ2-5 provide the parts outside the CDR3, is DVKVTQSSRYLVKRTGEKVFLECVQDMDHENMFWYRQDPGLGLRLIYFSYDVKMKEKGDIPEGYSVSREKKERFSLILESASTNQTSMYLCASSLTTRETQYFGPGTRLLVL.

The chain employs TRBV6-5 and TRBJ1-2, with D maybe TRBD1 (5 bases). The CDR3 spans 13 residues. Germline CDR1 MNHEY, CDR2 SVGAGI. V gave up 3 bases and J gave up 6 bases, with 11 bases separating them. The CDR3 nucleotides read TGTGCCAGCAGTTATCAGGGTTGGGATGGCTACACCTTC. This gives the protein CASSYQGWDGYTF.

V usage is TRBV6-1 and J usage is TRBJ2-5, with TRBD1 as a possible D gene (5 bases). The germline V gene encodes CDR1 MNHNS and CDR2 SASEGT. V was trimmed by 7 bases and J by 5 bases, leaving 17 bases between them. CDR3 length equals 14 residues. In DNA, the CDR3 is TGTGCCAGCACCCGGCAGGGATTGTACGAGACCCAGTACTTC. Amino acid sequence: CASTRQGLYETQYF.

The V and J genes are TRBV4-1 and TRBJ2-7; 12 bases agree with TRBD2. The V and J ends lost 3 bases and 4 bases, in that order; junction bases with no gene match: 4. This CDR3 is 15 amino acids long. Germline V lookup: CDR1 MGHRA, CDR2 YSYEKL. The CDR3 bases are TGCGCCAGCAGCCAGATGACTAGCGGGAGTTACGAGCAGTACTTC. Translated, it gives CASSQMTSGSYEQYF.

This clone has more than one count but fewer than ten. The gene calls are TRBV5-4 and TRBJ1-1; 7 bases are a match to TRBD1. V lost 5 bases and J lost 1; bases outside the gene matches: 5. CDR1 and CDR2 from the germline V gene are SGHNT and YYREEE (reference sequence). The CDR3 extends over 14 amino acids. The CDR3 spells CASRVTGPNTEAFF. The CDR3 DNA follows: TGTGCCAGCAGAGTGACAGGGCCGAACACTGAAGCTTTCTTT.

This clone has just one count. The CDR3 coding sequence is TGTGCCAGCAGTTTATGGGGCCGATCCTACGAGCAGTACTTC. Translation: CASSLWGRSYEQYF. This chain joins TRBV27 and TRBJ2-7; D perhaps matches TRBD1 (5 bases). The ends were cut back, 1 base at V and 1 base at J, with 8 bases in the middle. The CDR3 sequence is 14 residues long. Per the germline V gene, CDR1 is MNHEY and CDR2 is SMNVEV (reference sequence).

This chain connects TRBV5-4 to TRBJ2-1, with D maybe TRBD2 (5 bases). V was pared by 3 bases and J by 0 bases, with 10 bases between. The length of the CDR3 is 15 residues. Germline V gene lookup returns CDR1 SGHNT and CDR2 YYREEE (reference sequence). The CDR3 coding sequence is TGTGCCAGCAGCTCTGTAGCGAGCTCCTACAATGAGCAGTTCTTC. Its protein is CASSSVASSYNEQFF. The full variable domain, completed using reference TRBV5-4 and TRBJ2-1, is ETGVTQSPTHLIKTRGQQVTLRCSSQSGHNTVSWYQQALGQGPQFIFQYYREEENGRGNFPPRFSGLQFPNYSSELNVNALELDDSALYLCASSSVASSYNEQFFGPGTRLTVL.

This clone has more than one count but fewer than ten. This chain joins TRBV14 and TRBJ1-1; TRBD1 matches at 7 bases. Unmatched junction bases numbered 6, after V lost 1 base and J lost 4 bases. Germline values: CDR1 SGHDN, CDR2 FVKESK. The CDR3 covers 15 residues. The CDR3 loop is CASSQATGYATEAFF. CDR3 sequence (DNA): TGTGCCAGCAGCCAAGCGACAGGGTACGCCACTGAAGCTTTCTTT.

The V gene is TRBV6-5, the J gene TRBJ1-1, with D perhaps matching TRBD1 (6 bases). V shed 4 bases and J shed 2 bases, with 8 bases lying between them. The CDR3 is made up of 13 amino acids. CDR1 and CDR2 (germline): MNHEY, SVGAGI. CDR3 bases: TGTGCCAGCAGTTCGACAGGAAACACTGAAGCTTTCTTT. It encodes CASSSTGNTEAFF.

V and J are TRBV9 and TRBJ2-1; the match to TRBD2 covers 8 bases. V shed 0 bases, J shed 4 bases, and the junction held 3 bases outside the gene matches. CDR3 size: 15 residues. The germline V gene encodes CDR1 SGDLS and CDR2 YYNGEE. DNA of the CDR3: TGTGCCAGCAGCGTAGATACTAGCGGTTACAATGAGCAGTTCTTC. As protein: CASSVDTSGYNEQFF.

The rearrangement joins TRBV14 to TRBJ2-5, with a tentative D call TRBD1 (7 bases). The CDR3 runs 15 residues. Germline lookup yields CDR1 SGHDN and CDR2 FVKESK. The V end lost 5 bases, the J end lost 4 bases, and 17 bases lay between the germline ends. DNA for the CDR3: TGTGCCAGCAGCTTTGGCGGAGGGGGCGGAGAGACCCAGTACTTC. Translating it yields CASSFGGGGGETQYF.

The chain joins TRBV5-1 to TRBJ2-7; the match to TRBD2 covers 13 bases. The junction had 5 bases not matched to a gene; V was cut back by 3 bases and J by 5 bases. This CDR3 region has 15 residues. Germline lookup yields CDR1 SGHRS and CDR2 YFSETQ. This CDR3 reads CASSSRTSGSHEQYF. The CDR3, as DNA: TGCGCCAGCAGCTCCCGGACTAGCGGGAGCCACGAGCAGTACTTC. The variable domain in full, with the rest retrieved from reference TRBV5-1 and TRBJ2-7, is KAGVTQTPRYLIKTRGQQVTLSCSPISGHRSVSWYQQTPGQGLQFLFEYFSETQRNKGNFPGRFSGRQFSNSRSEMNVSTLELGDSALYLCASSSRTSGSHEQYFGPGTRLTVT.